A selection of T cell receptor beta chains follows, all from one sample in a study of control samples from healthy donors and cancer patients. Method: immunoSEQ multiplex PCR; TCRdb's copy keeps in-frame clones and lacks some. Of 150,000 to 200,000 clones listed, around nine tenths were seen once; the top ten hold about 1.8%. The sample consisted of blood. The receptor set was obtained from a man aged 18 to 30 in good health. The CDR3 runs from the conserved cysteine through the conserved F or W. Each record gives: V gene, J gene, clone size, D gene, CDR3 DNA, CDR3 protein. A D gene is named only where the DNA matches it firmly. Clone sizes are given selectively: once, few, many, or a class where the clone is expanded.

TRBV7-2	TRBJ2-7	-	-	TGTGCCAGCAGCTTTAACGGGGCCCTATTGAACGAGCAGTACTTC	CASSFNGALLNEQYF
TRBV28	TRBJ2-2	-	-	TGTGCCAGTAGGGATTCGAACACCGGGGAGCTGTTTTTT	CASRDSNTGELFF
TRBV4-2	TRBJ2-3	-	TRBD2	TGTGCCAGCAGTAGGACTATAGCGGGGGGAGACGTAGATACGCAGTATTTT	CASSRTIAGGDVDTQYF
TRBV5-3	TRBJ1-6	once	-	TGTGCCAGAAGCATTGGCGGGGAAGGGGTGGAGGGTAGTAATTCACCCCTCCACTTT	CARSIGGEGVEGSNSPLHF
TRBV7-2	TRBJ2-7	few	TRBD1	TGTGCCAGCAGCTTAACAGGGGACTACGAGCAGTACTTC	CASSLTGDYEQYF
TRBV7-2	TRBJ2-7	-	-	TGTGCCAGCAGCTTAGGAGGCGCTTCTTCCTACGAGCAGTACTTC	CASSLGGASSYEQYF
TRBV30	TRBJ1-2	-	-	TGTGCCTGGAGTGGTGACGGGACGTCGAGAAACTATGGCTACACCTTC	CAWSGDGTSRNYGYTF
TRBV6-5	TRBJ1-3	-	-	TGTGCCAGCAGTCAATCAAGGGCAAACACCATATATTTT	CASSQSRANTIYF
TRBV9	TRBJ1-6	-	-	TGTGCCAGCAGCGTAGTCTTGCTTACTGATTCACCCCTCCACTTT	CASSVVLLTDSPLHF
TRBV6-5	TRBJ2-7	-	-	TGTGCCAGCAGTTGGGGGAGAGGGTCAGGCGAGCAGTACTTC	CASSWGRGSGEQYF
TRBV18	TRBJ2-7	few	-	TGTGCCAGCTCATCCGGGCCCCAGGGCGAGCAGTACTTC	CASSSGPQGEQYF
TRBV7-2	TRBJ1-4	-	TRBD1	TGTGCCAGCAGCCGGGGCGGGACAGGGGGAGAAAAACTGTTTTTT	CASSRGGTGGEKLFF
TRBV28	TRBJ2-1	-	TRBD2	TGTGCCAGCAGTTCCTCGGGGGGAGGCTACAATGAGCAGTTCTTC	CASSSSGGGYNEQFF
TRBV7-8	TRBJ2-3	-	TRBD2	TGTGCCAGCAGCCTAGAGACTAGCGGGGGGGACAGGAGCACAGATACGCAGTATTTT	CASSLETSGGDRSTDTQYF
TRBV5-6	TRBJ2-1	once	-	TGTGCCAGCAGCTTGTACGGACAGTCTCTTTACAATGAGCAGTTCTTC	CASSLYGQSLYNEQFF